This TCR beta chain was observed in a study of T cell responses to AZD1222 COVID-19 vaccine. TCRdb keeps only in-frame clones here, not all; method: immunoSEQ multiplex PCR. This table has more than 95,000 clones, roughly 82% appearing once. This clone was seen a single time. Antigen unknown. V lost 0 bases to trimming and J lost 6 bases, with 25 bases between them. In germline, CDR1 is SGHRS, CDR2 YFSETQ. The CDR3 length is 19 residues. Findings of the study overall: No day 14 peak samples; only post-peak repertoires were characterized. Donors in the cohort were predominantly white British and more often female, and clonal diversity was possibly underestimated. Spike regions recognized by vaccine-associated CD4 TCRs spanned the protein, led by 160-218 and 743-854.

The clonotype comes from an adult who received the AZD1222 COVID-19 vaccine. The specimen was peripheral blood, collected 28 days after the second AZD1222 dose. The chain employs TRBV5-1 and TRBJ2-1; the D gene is possibly TRBD1 (5 bases). The CDR3 spells CASSLEGLGPAGFVNEQFF. For the CDR3, the DNA is TGCGCCAGCAGCTTGGAAGGGTTAGGTCCGGCAGGGTTTGTCAATGAGCAGTTCTTC.